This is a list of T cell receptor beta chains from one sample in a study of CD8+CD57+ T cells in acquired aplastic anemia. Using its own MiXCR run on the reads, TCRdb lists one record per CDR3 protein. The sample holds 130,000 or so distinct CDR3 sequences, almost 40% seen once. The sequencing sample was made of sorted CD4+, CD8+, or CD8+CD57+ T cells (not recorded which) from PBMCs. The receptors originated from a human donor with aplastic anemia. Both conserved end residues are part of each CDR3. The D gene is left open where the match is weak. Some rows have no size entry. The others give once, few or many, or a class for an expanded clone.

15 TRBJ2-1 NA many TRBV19 CASSRTGTSYNEQFF TGTGCCAGTAGTCGAACGGGGACCTCCTACAATGAGCAGTTCTTC
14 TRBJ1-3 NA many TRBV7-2 CASRTGGAGNTIYF TGTGCCAGCAGAACGGGGGGGGCTGGAAACACCATATATTTT
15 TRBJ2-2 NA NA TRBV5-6 CASSLMTLNTRELFF TGTGCCAGCAGCTTGATGACTTTGAACACCAGGGAGCTGTTTTTT
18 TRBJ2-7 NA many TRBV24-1 CATSDPGTYPLRSYEQYF TGTGCCACCAGTGATCCCGGGACTTACCCCTTAAGGTCCTACGAGCAGTACTTC
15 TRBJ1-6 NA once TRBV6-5 CASSYSGSRNSPLHF TGTGCCAGCAGTTATAGTGGCAGCCGTAATTCACCCCTCCACTTT
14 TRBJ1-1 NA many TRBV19 CASSIGGVDTEAFF TGTGCCAGTAGTATAGGGGGGGTAGACACTGAAGCTTTCTTT
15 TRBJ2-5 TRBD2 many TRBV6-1 CASRRTSGGGETQYF TGTGCCAGCAGACGGACTAGCGGGGGTGGAGAGACCCAGTACTTC
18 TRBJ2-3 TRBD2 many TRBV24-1 CATSDPGKLAGATDTQYF TGTGCCACCAGTGATCCCGGCAAACTAGCGGGGGCCACAGATACGCAGTATTTT
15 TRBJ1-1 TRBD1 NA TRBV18 CANSAVLGQGSQAFF TGTGCCAACTCAGCAGTCTTAGGACAGGGATCCCAAGCTTTCTTT
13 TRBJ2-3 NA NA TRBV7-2 CASSPNHLDTQYF TGTGCCAGCAGCCCGAACCATTTGGATACGCAGTATTTT
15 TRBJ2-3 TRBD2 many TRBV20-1 CSAEGGGTSTDTQYF TGCAGTGCTGAGGGCGGGGGGACTAGCACAGATACGCAGTATTTT
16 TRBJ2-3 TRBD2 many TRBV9 CASSPRVAGGTDTQYF TGTGCCAGCAGCCCCCGAGTAGCGGGGGGCACAGATACGCAGTATTTT
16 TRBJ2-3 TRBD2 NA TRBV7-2 CASSSGGLAGTDTQYF TGTGCCAGCAGCTCAGGGGGACTAGCGGGAACAGATACGCAGTATTTT
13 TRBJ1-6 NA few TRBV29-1 CSVGEGGDSPLHF TGCAGCGTTGGGGAAGGGGGGGATTCACCCCTCCACTTT
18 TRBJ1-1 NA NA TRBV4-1 CASSPHPRLQGPNTEAFF TGCGCCAGCAGCCCCCATCCTCGTCTACAGGGCCCGAACACTGAAGCTTTCTTT
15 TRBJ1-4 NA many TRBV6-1 CASSGTTQGSEKLFF TGTGCCAGCAGTGGAACAACCCAGGGGAGTGAAAAACTGTTTTTT
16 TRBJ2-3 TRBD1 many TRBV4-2 CASSHETGSGADTQYF TGTGCCAGCAGCCATGAGACAGGGAGCGGTGCAGATACGCAGTATTTT
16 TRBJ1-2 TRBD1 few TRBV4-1 CASSLNPGQGNYGYTF TGCGCCAGCAGCCTAAACCCGGGACAGGGGAACTATGGCTACACCTTC
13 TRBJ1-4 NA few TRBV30 CAWSRTDGEKLFF TGTGCCTGGAGTAGGACGGATGGAGAAAAACTGTTTTTT
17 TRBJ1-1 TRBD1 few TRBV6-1 CASSLSTSGQGLTEAFF TGTGCCAGCAGTCTATCTACTTCCGGACAGGGACTCACTGAAGCTTTCTTT
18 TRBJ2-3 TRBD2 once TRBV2 CASSEALHSGAGADTQYF TGTGCCAGCAGTGAAGCGCTCCATAGCGGGGCAGGGGCAGATACGCAGTATTTT
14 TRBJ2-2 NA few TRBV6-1 CASSQGLLTGELFF TGTGCCAGCAGTCAGGGACTTCTCACCGGGGAGCTGTTTTTT